This TCR beta chain was found in a study of cytomegalovirus exposure and HLA in healthy donors. PCR amplification relied on 60 Vbeta primers (plus 13 Jbeta primers). TCRdb's table, derived via immunoSEQ multiplex PCR, lists solely in-frame clones and lacks some. The sample has 150,000 to 250,000 clones, 70% to 85% seen once. Germline V lookup: CDR1 LGHNA, CDR2 YNFKEQ. This CDR3 has 13 amino acids. The V gene lost 3 bases and the J gene lost 9 bases, with 11 bases spanning the gap. This receptor was identified in a young woman in good health and CMV-seropositive. Sequenced material: PBMCs. This chain joins TRBV4-2 and TRBJ2-2, with unresolved D. CDR3 in DNA: TGTGCCAGCAGCCAGGTTGCAAGCAGGGAGCTGTTTTTT. Translating gives CASSQVASRELFF.